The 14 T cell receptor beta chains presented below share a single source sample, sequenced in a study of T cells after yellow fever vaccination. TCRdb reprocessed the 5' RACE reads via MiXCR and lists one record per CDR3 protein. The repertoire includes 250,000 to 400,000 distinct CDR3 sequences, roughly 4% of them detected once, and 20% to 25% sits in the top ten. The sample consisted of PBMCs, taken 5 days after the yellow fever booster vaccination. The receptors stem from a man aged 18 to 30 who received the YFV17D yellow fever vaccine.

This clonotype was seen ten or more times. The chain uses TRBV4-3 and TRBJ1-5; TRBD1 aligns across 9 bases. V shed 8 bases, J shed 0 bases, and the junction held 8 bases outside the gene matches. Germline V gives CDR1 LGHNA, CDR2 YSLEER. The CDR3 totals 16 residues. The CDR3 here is CASGDRGRDSNQPQHF. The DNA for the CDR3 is TGCGCCAGCGGTGACAGGGGGAGGGATAGCAATCAGCCCCAGCATTTT.

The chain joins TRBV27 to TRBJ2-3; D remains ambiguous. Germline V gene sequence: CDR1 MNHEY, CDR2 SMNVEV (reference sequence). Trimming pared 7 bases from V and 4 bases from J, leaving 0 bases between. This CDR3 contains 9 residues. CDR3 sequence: CASTDTQYF. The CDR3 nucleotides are TGTGCCAGCACAGATACGCAGTATTTT.

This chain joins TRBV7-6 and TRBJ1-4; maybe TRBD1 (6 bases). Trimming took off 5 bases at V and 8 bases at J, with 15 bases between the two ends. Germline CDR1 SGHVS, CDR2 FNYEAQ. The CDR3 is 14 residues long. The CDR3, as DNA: TGTGCCAGCAGCCCCGGGACATCGGGAGAAAAACTGTTTTTT. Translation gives CASSPGTSGEKLFF.

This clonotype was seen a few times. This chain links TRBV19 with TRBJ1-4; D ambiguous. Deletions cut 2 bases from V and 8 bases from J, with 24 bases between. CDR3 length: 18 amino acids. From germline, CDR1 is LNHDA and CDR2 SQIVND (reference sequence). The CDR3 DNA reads TGTGCCAGTAGTATACCGCTCCCACCGGCAGTTAGAAAAGAAAAACTGTTTTTT. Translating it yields CASSIPLPPAVRKEKLFF.

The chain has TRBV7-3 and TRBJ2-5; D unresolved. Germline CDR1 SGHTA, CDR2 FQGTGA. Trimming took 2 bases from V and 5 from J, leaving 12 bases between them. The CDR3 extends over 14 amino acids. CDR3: CASSLLPLGETQYF. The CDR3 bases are TGTGCCAGCAGCTTACTCCCGTTAGGGGAGACCCAGTACTTC.

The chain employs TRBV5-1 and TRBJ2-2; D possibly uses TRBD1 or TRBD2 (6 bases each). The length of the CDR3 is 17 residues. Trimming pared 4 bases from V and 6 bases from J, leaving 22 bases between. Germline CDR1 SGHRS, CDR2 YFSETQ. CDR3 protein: CASSPEGGLRFAGELFF. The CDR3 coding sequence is TGCGCCAGCAGCCCTGAAGGGGGACTCCGATTTGCCGGGGAGCTGTTTTTT. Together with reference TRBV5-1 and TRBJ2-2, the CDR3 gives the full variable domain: KAGVTQTPRYLIKTRGQQVTLSCSPISGHRSVSWYQQTPGQGLQFLFEYFSETQRNKGNFPGRFSGRQFSNSRSEMNVSTLELGDSALYLCASSPEGGLRFAGELFFGEGSRLTVL.

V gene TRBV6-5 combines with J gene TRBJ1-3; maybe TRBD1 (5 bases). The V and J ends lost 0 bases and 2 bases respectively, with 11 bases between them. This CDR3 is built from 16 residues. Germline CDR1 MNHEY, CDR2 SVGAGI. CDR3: CASSYSLQGTGNTIYF. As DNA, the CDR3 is TGTGCCAGCAGTTACTCTCTCCAGGGCACTGGAAACACCATATATTTT.

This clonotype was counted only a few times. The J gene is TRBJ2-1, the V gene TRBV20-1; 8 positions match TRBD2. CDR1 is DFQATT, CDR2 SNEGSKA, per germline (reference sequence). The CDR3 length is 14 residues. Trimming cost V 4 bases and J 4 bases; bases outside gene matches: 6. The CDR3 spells CSATSGGPYNEQFF. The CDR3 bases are TGCAGTGCTACAAGCGGGGGACCTTACAATGAGCAGTTCTTC.

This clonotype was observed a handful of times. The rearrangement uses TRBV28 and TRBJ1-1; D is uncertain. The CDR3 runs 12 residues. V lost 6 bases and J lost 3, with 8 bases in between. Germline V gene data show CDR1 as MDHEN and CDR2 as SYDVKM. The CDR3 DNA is TGTGCCAGCAGGTCGTTTTACACTGAAGCTTTCTTT. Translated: CASRSFYTEAFF. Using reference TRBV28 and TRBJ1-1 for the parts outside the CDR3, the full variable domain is DVKVTQSSRYLVKRTGEKVFLECVQDMDHENMFWYRQDPGLGLRLIYFSYDVKMKEKGDIPEGYSVSREKKERFSLILESASTNQTSMYLCASRSFYTEAFFGQGTRLTVV.

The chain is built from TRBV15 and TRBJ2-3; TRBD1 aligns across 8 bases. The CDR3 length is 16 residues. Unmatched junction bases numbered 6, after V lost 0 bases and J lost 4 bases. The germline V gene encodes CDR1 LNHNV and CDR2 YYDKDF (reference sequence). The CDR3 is CATSRDLDRASDTQYF. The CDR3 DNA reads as TGTGCCACCAGCAGAGATCTGGACAGGGCGTCAGATACGCAGTATTTT.

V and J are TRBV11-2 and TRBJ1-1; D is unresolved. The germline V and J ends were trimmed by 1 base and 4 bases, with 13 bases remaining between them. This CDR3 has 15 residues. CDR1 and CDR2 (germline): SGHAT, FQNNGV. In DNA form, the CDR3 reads TGTGCCAGCAGCTTAGGTCCGGCTTCAGGCACTGAAGCTTTCTTT. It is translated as CASSLGPASGTEAFF.

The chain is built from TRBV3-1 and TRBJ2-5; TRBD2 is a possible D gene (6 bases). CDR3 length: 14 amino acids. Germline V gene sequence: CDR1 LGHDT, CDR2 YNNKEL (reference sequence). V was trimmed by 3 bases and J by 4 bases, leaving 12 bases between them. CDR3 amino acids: CASSQAGLGETQYF. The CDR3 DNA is TGTGCCAGCAGCCAGGCGGGACTCGGAGAGACCCAGTACTTC.

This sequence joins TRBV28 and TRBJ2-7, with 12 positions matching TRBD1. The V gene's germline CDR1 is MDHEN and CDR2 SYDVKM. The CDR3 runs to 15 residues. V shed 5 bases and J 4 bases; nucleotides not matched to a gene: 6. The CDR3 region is CASSQPGQGAYEQYV. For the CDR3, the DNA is TGTGCCAGCAGTCAACCGGGACAGGGGGCTTACGAGCAGTACGTC.

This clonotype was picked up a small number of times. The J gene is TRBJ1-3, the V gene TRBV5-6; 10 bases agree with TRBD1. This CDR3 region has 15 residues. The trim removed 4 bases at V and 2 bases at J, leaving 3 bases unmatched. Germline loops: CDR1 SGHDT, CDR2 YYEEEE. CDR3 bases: TGTGCCAGCAGCAGTGGACAGGGGGCTGGAAACACCATATATTTT. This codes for CASSSGQGAGNTIYF.